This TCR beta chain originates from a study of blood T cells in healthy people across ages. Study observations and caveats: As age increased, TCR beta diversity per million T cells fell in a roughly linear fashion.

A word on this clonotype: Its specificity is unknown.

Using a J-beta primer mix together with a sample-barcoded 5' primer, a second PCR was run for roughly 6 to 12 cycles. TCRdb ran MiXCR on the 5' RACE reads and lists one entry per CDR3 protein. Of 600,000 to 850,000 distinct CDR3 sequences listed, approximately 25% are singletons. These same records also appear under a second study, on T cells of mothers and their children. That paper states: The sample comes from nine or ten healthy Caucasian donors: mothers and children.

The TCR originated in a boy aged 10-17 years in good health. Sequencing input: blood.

This CDR3 is CASSLEGASGANVLTF. The DNA for the CDR3 is TGCGCCAGCAGCTTGGAGGGAGCCTCTGGGGCCAACGTCCTGACTTTC. This chain uses TRBV5-1 with TRBJ2-6; possible D gene TRBD2, 5 bases. The germline V gene has CDR1 SGHRS and CDR2 YFSETQ. With 0 bases removed from V and 0 bases from J, the gap between germline ends came to 7 bases. This CDR3 is 16 amino acids long.